This TCR beta chain was captured by sequencing in a study of cytomegalovirus exposure and HLA in healthy donors (dated by TCRdb to the late 2010s). In terms of the full investigation: An earlier analysis of approximately 550 of the donors reported 250 to 350 Gb of sequence data and 100 million to 140 million unique TCR beta sequences from roughly 200 million T cells. Roughly 320 gigabases of sequencing data and 70 million to 100 million unique TCR sequences made up an early release that covered 500 to 700 HLA-typed donors. The genetic ancestry cluster associated with self-reported Caucasian donors included approximately 85% of the 398 genotyped donors. The study was designed to test whether signatures of past pathogen exposure could be identified by cataloging public T cell receptors. The study used immunosequencing to profile the T cell repertoires of 666 subjects and linked those repertoires to cytomegalovirus serostatus. A separate validation cohort of 90 to 150 different subjects was used in addition to the roughly 670-subject first cohort. High-throughput TCR immunosequencing, statistical association of individual TCRs with disease status, and machine learning were combined to predict cytomegalovirus infection status. To study patterns of TCR occurrence, a later analysis re-analyzed previously published TCR beta repertoires from around 700 donors and added high-resolution HLA genotyping. The later analysis used no new phenotypic data to find candidate immune exposures, relying instead on TCR beta sequences and their occurrence across donors. In an earlier analysis of a few hundred of the donors, high-throughput TCR beta sequencing was used to judge whether each TCR beta V gene segment behaved as functional or pseudogenic. Alongside the repertoire data, information on donor age, sex, ethnicity and CMV serostatus was compiled. In a later genetic analysis, genome-wide SNP genotypes for about 65% of the roughly 700 donors were used, and that subset was treated as a discovery cohort. All discovery cohort repertoires had been generated on a single sequencing platform. Both class I and class II loci were covered by HLA typing, at four-digit resolution. Typing coverage differed by locus: A, B, C, DRB1 and DQB1 were typed in about 620-630 donors, DQA1 in roughly 500, DPA1 in 600 to 610, and DPB1 in roughly 450. Because of strong linkage in the cohort, five DR-DQ haplotypes were treated as single units for association and clustering. Among some 400 genotyped donors of the cohort, an average of about 240,000 unique TCR beta nucleotide sequences was sequenced per donor, of which about 19% were non-productive. What the study reported, not specific to this receptor: In a later analysis, 15,000 to 20,000 TCR beta sequences were associated with specific HLA alleles at a false discovery rate of 0.05. The sequencing pipeline was judged likely to have produced a cluster of highly shared sequence variants as a technical artifact. CMV serostatus was the only immune exposure information available for the cohort. A later analysis found that TCR association rates varied across HLA loci, with DRB1 alleles showing the most associated TCRs and HLA-C alleles the fewest. A further reported finding was that TCR beta sequences accurately predicted the HLA-A and HLA-B alleles for most subjects in the first cohort. In vitro tests confirmed that a few of the cytomegalovirus-associated TCR beta chains recognize cytomegalovirus antigens. An earlier analysis of around 540 of the donors showed that most TCR beta V segments appeared in productive rearrangements either about 87% or about 30% of the time, which broadly matched IMGT annotations. The classifier was reported to diagnose cytomegalovirus status with high specificity and sensitivity in both the original cohort and the validation cohort. A later genetic analysis reported fewer N-insertions in productive TCRs among donors in an Asian-associated ancestry cluster than the roughly 620-donor mean. Linkage disequilibrium might explain the correlated functional status among segregating V segments, but an unknown experimental factor could not be ruled out. Because HLA typing was unavailable for some donors at each locus, only the typed subset was used in association tests. Because the 87-base-pair reads could not distinguish some IMGT-functional V segments, including TRBV6-2 and TRBV6-3, those segments were excluded. The presence/absence analyses assumed that sequencing depth was roughly uniform across donors, and that assumption may not be true. When HLA alleles, especially DR and DQ, strongly co-occurred, attributing TCR associations to individual alleles was difficult. In a later analysis, most CMV-associated TCR beta chains were found to appear HLA-restricted, with HLA associations seemingly driven largely by CMV exposure. About 17 rarely observed V segments, including chromosome 9 orphons, were excluded from the earlier analysis of several hundred of the donors because counts were too low. A total of about 150 TCR beta chains were listed by the study as associated with cytomegalovirus. In a later analysis, several top co-occurrence clusters were reported to appear linked to parvovirus B19, influenza, CMV and Epstein-Barr virus. According to the authors, the approach could potentially be generalized to other disease states and immunological phenotypes. Across donors, most TCR sequences were observed very rarely, whereas some public TCRs were present in many individuals. The cohort was sequenced for TCR beta chains only, and without alpha or paired-chain data the features that could be detected were limited. In a later analysis, HLA-associated TCR beta chains were found to be more clonally expanded and to have lower generation probabilities than equally common non-associated chains. In a later genetic analysis, a missense DCLRE1C variant was associated with V-gene and J-gene trimming of TCR beta chains, and the association was replicated in an independent cohort.

On this clone: No antigen is known for it. No per-base quality is available; no much larger clone lies one base away.

Libraries were made using the immunoSEQ multiplex PCR assay. For the multiplex PCR, a mixture combining 60 forward primers for TCR Vbeta segments and 13 reverse primers for TCR Jbeta segments was used. The CDR3 region of rearranged TCR beta genes was amplified from genomic DNA with a multiplex PCR assay. The amplified TCR beta libraries were sequenced on the Illumina HiSeq System as 87-base-pair reads. The original methods were these. A later analysis tallied roughly 80 million unique TCR beta chains across the 700 or so repertoires, and about 10 million of those chains were shared by two or more donors. Raw reads were error-corrected and collapsed into unique sequences by a nearest-neighbor algorithm in which closely related sequences were merged to remove PCR and sequencing errors. To assign V, D and J gene segments, CDR3 sequences were aligned to IMGT reference sequences. Each retained sequence needed at least a six-nucleotide match to both a V gene segment and a J gene segment. A rearrangement counted as productive if the CDR3 had no stop codons and remained in frame with V and J, and every other rearrangement counted as non-productive. CDR3 was defined by IMGT convention, running from the second conserved V-encoded cysteine to the conserved J-encoded phenylalanine. Sequences without an unambiguous match to a single V gene segment were excluded from the earlier analysis of several hundred of the donors. An earlier analysis of about 600 of the donors called V segments functional above 56.7% productive rearrangements and segregating when the between-donor standard deviation exceeded 5%. A statistical classification framework was developed to diagnose cytomegalovirus status using the catalog of TCR beta chain sequences. In a later analysis, TCR nucleotide sequences were compared against IMGT/GENE-DB human TR gene sequences so that V and J genes could be assigned. The TCRdist pipeline was used in a later analysis to assign CDR3 sequences and most-parsimonious VDJ recombination scenarios. A later analysis defined each TCR beta chain by its CDR3 amino acid sequence plus V-gene family, and excluded reads lacking a unique V-gene family. A later analysis removed several hundred highly shared, low-generation-probability nucleotide sequences to deal with suspected cross-contamination and a sequencing artifact. For each public chain, a later analysis derived a clonal expansion index from normalized ranks of inferred template counts within each repertoire. In a later analysis, generation probabilities were computed with a VDJ recombination model fitted to out-of-frame rearrangements, and the resulting probabilities were checked against IGoR. In a later analysis, TCR-TCR, TCR-HLA and TCR-CMV co-occurrence was scored with hypergeometric tests, and a repertoire-size bias correction was applied to TCR pairs. To estimate false discovery rates, a later analysis permuted the HLA or CMV assignments 20 times. In a later analysis, co-occurring TCRs were grouped with DBSCAN, and TCRdist sequence similarity was added when clustering was performed within HLA-allele-positive subsets. For co-occurrence clustering, repertoires with fewer than 30,000 or more than 120,000 public chains were excluded, along with roughly 5 repertoires with anomalous nucleotide sharing. TCRdb carries this immuneACCESS record with in-frame sequences only. Its versions omit some clonotypes, under half of them owing to an unresolved V gene in the studies checked, with the rest unexplained. V and J calls and clone size are as listed in that table; D and trimming were resolved from the DNA. The table for this sample lists about 79,000 clones; just over 70% of them were counted only once. The ten largest clones represent just over 8% of the sample.

Sequences MNHNS (CDR1) and SASEGT (CDR2) are obtained from the germline V gene. The germline V end is reduced by 1 base and the J end by 4 bases; junction bases left unmatched: 6. The CDR3, from cysteine to phenylalanine, totals 16 residues. The CDR3 DNA has 48 bases and is translated from base 1. The cohort was made up of approximately 700 healthy bone marrow donors. Cohort members were all nominally healthy when sampled, although unrecorded immune exposures were likely present. The donor tested CMV seronegative, placing the donor among the 350 or so seronegative members of the cohort. Each donor provided a peripheral blood sample, and peripheral blood mononuclear cells were used for TCR beta sequencing. Genomic DNA extraction from the blood cell samples was performed with the Qiagen DNeasy Blood Extraction Kit.

This chain is built from TRBV6-1 and TRBJ2-2; TRBD2 aligns with 7 central bases. The source is a man aged 60 to 75 in good health and CMV-seronegative. Sequencing was done on a sample of PBMCs. The sequenced DNA: TGTGCCAGCAGTGAAGGTGCGGGAGCCCCCACCGGGGAGCTGTTTTTT. This sequence encodes CASSEGAGAPTGELFF.